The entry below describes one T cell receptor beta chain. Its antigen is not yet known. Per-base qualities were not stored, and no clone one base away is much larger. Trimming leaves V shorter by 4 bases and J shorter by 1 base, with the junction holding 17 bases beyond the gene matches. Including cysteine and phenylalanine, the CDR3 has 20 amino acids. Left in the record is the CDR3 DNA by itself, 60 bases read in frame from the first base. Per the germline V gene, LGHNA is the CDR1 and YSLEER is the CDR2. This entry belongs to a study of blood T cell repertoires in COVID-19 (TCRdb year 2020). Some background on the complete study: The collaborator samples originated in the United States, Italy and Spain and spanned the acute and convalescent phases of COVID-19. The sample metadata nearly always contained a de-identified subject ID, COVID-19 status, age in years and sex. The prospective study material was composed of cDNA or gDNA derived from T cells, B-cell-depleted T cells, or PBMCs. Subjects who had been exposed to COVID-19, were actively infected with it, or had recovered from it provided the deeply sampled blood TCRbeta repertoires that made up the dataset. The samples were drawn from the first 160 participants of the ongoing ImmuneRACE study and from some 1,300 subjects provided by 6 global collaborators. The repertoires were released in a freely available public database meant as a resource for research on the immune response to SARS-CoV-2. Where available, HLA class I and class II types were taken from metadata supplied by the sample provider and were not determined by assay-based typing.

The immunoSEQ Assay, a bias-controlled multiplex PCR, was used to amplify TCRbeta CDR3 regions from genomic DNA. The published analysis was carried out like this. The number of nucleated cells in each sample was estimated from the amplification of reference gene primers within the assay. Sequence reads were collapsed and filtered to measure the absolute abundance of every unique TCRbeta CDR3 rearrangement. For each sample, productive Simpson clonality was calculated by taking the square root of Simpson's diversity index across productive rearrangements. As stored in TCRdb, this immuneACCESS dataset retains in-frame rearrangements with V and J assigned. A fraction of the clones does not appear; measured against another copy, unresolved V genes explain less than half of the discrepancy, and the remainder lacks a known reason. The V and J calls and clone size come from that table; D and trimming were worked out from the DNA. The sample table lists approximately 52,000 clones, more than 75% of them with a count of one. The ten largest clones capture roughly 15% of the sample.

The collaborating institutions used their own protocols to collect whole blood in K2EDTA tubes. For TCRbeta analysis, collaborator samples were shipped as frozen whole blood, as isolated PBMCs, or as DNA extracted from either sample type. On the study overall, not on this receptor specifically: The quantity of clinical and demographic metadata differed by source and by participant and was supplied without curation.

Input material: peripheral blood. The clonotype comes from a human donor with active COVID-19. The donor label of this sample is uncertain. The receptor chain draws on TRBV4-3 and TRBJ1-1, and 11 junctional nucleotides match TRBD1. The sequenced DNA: TGCGCCAGCAGCCCATCGTCGGCGGACAGGGGGCTAATTCGGAACACTGAAGCTTTCTTT. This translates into CASSPSSADRGLIRNTEAFF.